Following are 32 T cell receptor beta chains from one sample sequenced in a study of cytomegalovirus exposure and HLA in healthy donors. The study ran its PCR with 60 Vbeta and 13 Jbeta primers. Clones were read by immunoSEQ multiplex PCR, and TCRdb kept only the in-frame ones, dropping some. The data show a few hundred thousand clones, with around 81% seen just once and almost 8% held by the top ten. Sequencing was carried out using PBMCs. These receptors originate from a woman aged 60-70 years in good health and CMV-seropositive.

The rearrangement links TRBV19 to TRBJ2-7; the D gene is possibly TRBD1 (6 bases). This CDR3 is built from 12 residues. CDR1 and CDR2 from the germline V gene are LNHDA and SQIVND (reference sequence). The V gene lost 3 bases and the J gene lost 6 bases, with 9 bases spanning the gap. CDR3 bases: TGTGCCAGTAGTATCAGCAGGGGCGAGCAGTACTTC. It encodes CASSISRGEQYF.

The gene calls are TRBV12-5 and TRBJ1-2; perhaps TRBD1 as D (5 bases). Germline V gene lookup returns CDR1 LGHNT and CDR2 FRNRAP. The V and J ends lost 6 bases and 4 bases respectively, with 15 bases between them. The CDR3 sequence is 14 residues long. The DNA for the CDR3 is TGTGCTAGTGGCCCCGACAGCCTTACCTATGGCTACACCTTC. This translates into CASGPDSLTYGYTF.

The chain is built from TRBV27 and TRBJ2-7; TRBD1 aligns across 8 bases. The CDR3 extends over 15 amino acids. Unmatched junction bases numbered 9, after V lost 5 bases and J lost 3 bases. Germline CDR1 MNHEY, CDR2 SMNVEV (reference sequence). Here the CDR3 reads CASSARQGLIYEQYF. Here the CDR3 DNA reads TGTGCCAGCAGTGCCCGACAGGGGTTAATCTACGAGCAGTACTTC.

Only one count was recorded for this clone. This sequence joins TRBV5-1 and TRBJ2-2; 9 bases agree with TRBD2. This CDR3 spans 17 amino acids. V lost 2 bases and J lost 2; bases outside the gene matches: 7. Germline CDR1 reads SGHRS; CDR2 reads YFSETQ. This CDR3 is CASSFAPGLANTGELFF. The CDR3 nucleotides are TGCGCCAGCAGCTTTGCCCCGGGACTAGCAAACACCGGGGAGCTGTTTTTT.

The J gene is TRBJ2-7, the V gene TRBV11-1; 11 nucleotides align to TRBD2. The germline gives CDR1 SGHAT, CDR2 FQDESV (reference sequence). CDR3 length: 17 residues. The junction had 12 bases not matched to a gene; V was cut back by 5 bases and J by 3 bases. CDR3 region: CASSQMGGTSGFYEQYF. The CDR3 bases are TGTGCCAGCAGCCAAATGGGCGGGACTAGCGGATTCTACGAGCAGTACTTC. The entire variable domain, with the rest obtained from reference TRBV11-1 and TRBJ2-7, is as follows: EAEVAQSPRYKITEKSQAVAFWCDPISGHATLYWYRQILGQGPELLVQFQDESVVDDSQLPKDRFSAERLKGVDSTLKIQPAELGDSAMYLCASSQMGGTSGFYEQYFGPGTRLTVT.

The rearrangement uses TRBV2 and TRBJ2-2; 7 bases match TRBD1. Trimming took 7 bases from V and 4 from J; bases not matched to a gene: 9. CDR1 is SNHLY and CDR2 is FYNNEI in the germline V gene. The CDR3 extends over 15 amino acids. CDR3 sequence: CASNTGDTGTGELFF. CDR3 nucleotide sequence: TGTGCCAGCAACACAGGGGATACGGGCACCGGGGAGCTGTTTTTT.

J is TRBJ2-7 and V is TRBV5-1, with 7 bases fitting TRBD1. Germline CDR1 is SGHRS and CDR2 is YFSETQ. With V trimmed by 4 bases and J by 2 bases, 6 bases remained unmatched. The CDR3 runs to 14 residues. This chain's CDR3 is CASSRTGVPYEQYF. For the CDR3, the DNA is TGCGCCAGCAGCAGAACAGGGGTTCCCTACGAGCAGTACTTC.

The V call is TRBV27, the J call TRBJ2-1; D call uncertain. The germline V gene encodes CDR1 MNHEY and CDR2 SMNVEV (reference sequence). The V and J ends lost 5 bases and 7 bases respectively, with 15 bases between them. The CDR3 totals 14 residues. The CDR3 bases are TGTGCCAGCAGTGGTATAACAACGGGTAATGAGCAGTTCTTC. The encoded protein is CASSGITTGNEQFF.

This clone has only a few counts. V is TRBV7-2 and J is TRBJ1-1, with 8 nucleotides matching TRBD1. The CDR3 length is 15 residues. V shed 3 bases, J shed 2 bases, and the junction held 5 bases outside the gene matches. Germline CDR1 SGHTA, CDR2 FQGNSA. This chain's CDR3 is CASSFPGTGNTEAFF. The CDR3, as DNA: TGTGCCAGCAGCTTCCCAGGGACAGGCAACACTGAAGCTTTCTTT.

This clone is a singleton in its sample. The chain's CDR3 is CASSPTNTGELFF. CDR3 sequence (DNA): TGTGCCAGCAGTCCGACTAACACCGGGGAGCTGTTTTTT. The J gene is TRBJ2-2, the V gene TRBV7-3, with D uncertain. V lost 6 bases and J lost 2, with 7 bases in between. In germline, CDR1 is SGHTA, CDR2 FQGTGA. CDR3 size: 13 residues.

The chain combines TRBV28 with TRBJ2-2; 7 nucleotides line up with TRBD1. Germline values: CDR1 MDHEN, CDR2 SYDVKM. The CDR3 runs to 14 residues. V lost 5 bases and J lost 8; bases outside the gene matches: 8. Here the CDR3 reads CASSGRGGGGELFF. CDR3 DNA sequence: TGTGCCAGCAGTGGCCGAGGGGGCGGAGGGGAGCTGTTTTTT. The full variable domain, completed using reference TRBV28 and TRBJ2-2, is DVKVTQSSRYLVKRTGEKVFLECVQDMDHENMFWYRQDPGLGLRLIYFSYDVKMKEKGDIPEGYSVSREKKERFSLILESASTNQTSMYLCASSGRGGGGELFFGEGSRLTVL.

This clone was seen a few times. The chain uses TRBV2 and TRBJ2-3, with TRBD2 matching 7 bases. J was trimmed by 0 bases and V by 6 bases; bases with no gene match: 6. Per the germline V gene, CDR1 is SNHLY and CDR2 is FYNNEI. CDR3 length equals 15 residues. The CDR3 nucleotides are TGTGCCAGCAGGGTGGGAGGGACTAGCACAGATACGCAGTATTTT. Its translation is CASRVGGTSTDTQYF.

The chain combines TRBV5-1 with TRBJ2-2; 14 nucleotides line up with TRBD2. Germline V gives CDR1 SGHRS, CDR2 YFSETQ. The V segment lost 4 bases and the J segment 1 base; nucleotides outside the gene matches: 0. The CDR3 has 16 residues. The CDR3 DNA sequence: TGCGCCAGCAGCGGACTAGCGGGGGGGAACACCGGGGAGCTGTTTTTT. Its protein product is CASSGLAGGNTGELFF.

This clone was observed a single time. J is TRBJ1-4 and V is TRBV5-1; D might be TRBD1 (5 bases). The CDR3 totals 14 residues. The ends were cut back, 7 bases at V and 4 bases at J, with 14 bases in the middle. The germline CDR1 and CDR2 sequences are SGHRS and YFSETQ. In DNA form, the CDR3 reads TGCGCCAGCCAACGGGGGGAGGTTAATGAAAAACTGTTTTTT. Protein: CASQRGEVNEKLFF.

V and J are TRBV7-6 and TRBJ2-5, with D tentatively TRBD1 (6 bases). CDR1 SGHVS and CDR2 FNYEAQ come from the germline V gene. CDR3 length: 14 residues. The V end was cut by 6 bases, the J end by 4 bases, with 15 bases between. Here the CDR3 reads CASSSGVSRETQYF. The CDR3 DNA reads as TGTGCCAGCAGTTCAGGGGTTTCACGAGAGACCCAGTACTTC.

The rearrangement uses TRBV6-1 and TRBJ2-3, with TRBD2 identical over 7 bases. The CDR3 covers 17 residues. The ends lost 4 bases at V and 0 bases at J; junction bases unmatched: 10. Per germline, CDR1 MNHNS and CDR2 SASEGT. The CDR3 loop is CASSVGGGPTSTDTQYF. The CDR3 nucleotides are TGTGCCAGCAGTGTAGGCGGGGGACCCACTAGCACAGATACGCAGTATTTT.

This clone was seen only a few times. This chain uses TRBV7-9 with TRBJ2-7; 8 positions agree with TRBD1. Germline CDR1 and CDR2: SEHNR and FQNEAQ (reference sequence). Germline trimming cut 5 bases from V and 1 base from J; bases unmatched to any gene: 16. This CDR3 has 18 residues. CDR3 region: CASSAWTGKGIRSYEQYF. The CDR3 nucleotides are TGTGCCAGCAGCGCCTGGACAGGGAAGGGAATTAGGTCCTACGAGCAGTACTTC.

The rearrangement uses TRBV6-5 and TRBJ1-1; TRBD1 might be the D (5 bases). V was cut by 3 bases and J by 0 bases, with 14 bases left in between. This CDR3 has 16 amino acids. Germline assignment: CDR1 MNHEY and CDR2 SVGAGI. This CDR3 is CASSYSLGHMNTEAFF. The CDR3 bases are TGTGCCAGCAGTTATTCCTTAGGACATATGAACACTGAAGCTTTCTTT.

J is TRBJ2-3 and V is TRBV28; 8 bases map to TRBD2. This CDR3 has 14 residues. Germline CDR1 is MDHEN and CDR2 is SYDVKM. V lost 9 bases, J lost 0 bases, and 5 bases stayed unmatched. The CDR3 coding sequence is TGTGCCAGTCATACTAGCGGTAGCACAGATACGCAGTATTTT. The encoded protein is CASHTSGSTDTQYF. The whole variable domain, filled in from reference TRBV28 and TRBJ2-3, reads DVKVTQSSRYLVKRTGEKVFLECVQDMDHENMFWYRQDPGLGLRLIYFSYDVKMKEKGDIPEGYSVSREKKERFSLILESASTNQTSMYLCASHTSGSTDTQYFGPGTRLTVL.

The sample holds a few counts of this clone. The rearrangement uses TRBV28 and TRBJ2-5, with TRBD1 matching 7 bases. CDR1 and CDR2 from the germline V gene are MDHEN and SYDVKM. Trimming cost V 6 bases and J 7 bases; bases outside gene matches: 11. CDR3 size: 14 residues. Here the CDR3 reads CASRQSGTVGTQYF. In DNA, the CDR3 is TGTGCCAGCAGACAATCTGGGACAGTAGGGACCCAGTACTTC.

The rearrangement uses TRBV6-5 and TRBJ1-1, with D unclear. V lost 2 bases and J 8 bases, leaving 6 bases between the germline ends. Per germline, CDR1 MNHEY and CDR2 SVGAGI. The CDR3 is made up of 11 amino acids. CDR3 amino acids: CASSYNLEAFF. CDR3 nucleotides: TGTGCCAGCAGTTACAATCTAGAAGCTTTCTTT.

This chain connects TRBV6-7 to TRBJ1-4; weak D call: TRBD1 (5 bases). TRBV6-7 is flagged as an ORF with uncertain function. The CDR3 is 21 amino acids. V gave up 0 bases and J gave up 0 bases, with 23 bases separating them. CDR3 nucleotides: TGTGCCAGCAGTTACTCGGGGGGACCAGGGTGCCTTATACCAACTAATGAAAAACTGTTTTTT. Amino acids: CASSYSGGPGCLIPTNEKLFF.

V usage is TRBV4-1 and J usage is TRBJ2-5, with 9 bases identical to TRBD1. Judging by the DNA end, TRBJ2-7 fits better; the J call may be wrong. CDR1 is MGHRA, CDR2 YSYEKL, per germline. The CDR3 spans 13 residues. In DNA form, the CDR3 reads TGCGCCAGCAGCCGGGACAGGGTGAGCGAGCAGTACTTC. Translating it yields CASSRDRVSEQYF.

The chain uses TRBV4-1 and TRBJ2-7; no clear D. CDR1 and CDR2 (germline): MGHRA, YSYEKL. Trimming removed 1 base from V and 9 bases from J, with 7 bases in between. This CDR3 region has 11 residues. The CDR3 spells CASSQGRTQYF. CDR3 coding DNA: TGCGCCAGCAGCCAAGGGAGAACGCAGTACTTC.

This clone is a singleton in its sample. The chain has TRBV19 and TRBJ2-3; possibly TRBD2 for D (6 bases). Germline V gene data show CDR1 as LNHDA and CDR2 as SQIVND (reference sequence). The CDR3 has 18 residues. The V and J ends lost 2 bases and 4 bases respectively, with 22 bases between them. CDR3 in DNA: TGTGCCAGTAGTATAACCCATATAGCGGCCCCGGGATCAGATACGCAGTATTTT. It is translated as CASSITHIAAPGSDTQYF. The whole variable domain, filled in from reference TRBV19 and TRBJ2-3, reads DGGITQSPKYLFRKEGQNVTLSCEQNLNHDAMYWYRQDPGQGLRLIYYSQIVNDFQKGDIAEGYSVSREKKESFPLTVTSAQKNPTAFYLCASSITHIAAPGSDTQYFGPGTRLTVL.

The V call is TRBV7-9, the J call TRBJ2-7, with a tentative D call TRBD1 (5 bases). The V gene lost 4 bases and the J gene lost 3 bases, with 7 bases spanning the gap. This CDR3 contains 12 residues. Germline values: CDR1 SEHNR, CDR2 FQNEAQ (reference sequence). The CDR3 reads CASSSRVYEQYF. The CDR3 nucleotides read TGTGCCAGCAGCTCCAGGGTCTACGAGCAGTACTTC.

The chain joins TRBV21-1 to TRBJ2-5; the table's D call TRBD1 went unverified against the DNA. TRBV21-1 is flagged as a pseudogene. The CDR3 is 16 residues long. The CDR3, as DNA: TGTGCCAGCTCGGACAGGGGGCTAGGTAGTAGGGAGACCCAGTACTTC. It translates to CASSDRGLGSRETQYF.

This CDR3 is CASSFGRSLPNYGYTF. CDR3 DNA sequence: TGTGCCAGCAGCTTTGGCAGGTCTCTACCTAACTATGGCTACACCTTC. The chain is built from TRBV11-2 and TRBJ1-2; D unclear. CDR3 length: 16 residues. Germline V CDR1 and CDR2: SGHAT, FQNNGV. With 3 bases removed from V and 0 bases from J, the gap between germline ends came to 14 bases.

This clone was found a few times. The rearrangement uses TRBV12-5 and TRBJ1-1, with D perhaps TRBD1 (6 bases). The CDR3 consists of 13 residues. The V gene lost 3 bases and the J gene lost 5 bases, with 10 bases spanning the gap. Germline CDR1 LGHNT, CDR2 FRNRAP. The CDR3 loop is CASGLQGWTEAFF. The CDR3, as DNA: TGTGCTAGTGGTTTACAGGGATGGACTGAAGCTTTCTTT.

The gene calls are TRBV5-6 and TRBJ2-3; TRBD2 aligns across 10 bases. This CDR3 is built from 11 residues. Looked up from germline, CDR1 is SGHDT and CDR2 is YYEEEE. V dropped 5 bases and J dropped 11; count of bases not matched to a gene: 2. The chain's CDR3 is CASRAGGRQYF. In nucleotides, the CDR3 is TGTGCCAGCAGAGCGGGAGGGCGGCAGTATTTT.

This clone turned up a few times. The rearrangement joins TRBV5-4 to TRBJ1-1, with D perhaps TRBD1 (5 bases). CDR3 length equals 13 residues. CDR1 SGHNT and CDR2 YYREEE come from the germline V gene (reference sequence). With 5 bases removed from V and 1 base from J, the gap between germline ends came to 9 bases. The CDR3 nucleotides are TGTGCCAGCAGGAGGGACTCGAACACTGAAGCTTTCTTT. As protein: CASRRDSNTEAFF.

This CDR3 is CASRDFTDTQYF. The CDR3 DNA reads TGTGCCAGCAGGGACTTCACAGATACGCAGTATTTT. The chain uses TRBV28 and TRBJ2-3, with D possibly being TRBD2 (5 bases). Trimming removed 6 bases from V and 2 bases from J, with 6 bases in between. This CDR3 comprises 12 residues. The germline CDR1 and CDR2 sequences are MDHEN and SYDVKM.